Below, 21 T cell receptor beta chains from the same sample are listed, as sequenced in a study of T-cell reconstitution after alpha-beta-depleted transplantation in children. TCRbeta library construction was performed incorporating unique molecular identifiers. TCRdb used MiXCR to reprocess the PCR reads, holding one entry per CDR3 protein. Here the sample spans roughly 500,000 distinct CDR3 sequences, about 16% being singletons. Sequencing used PBMCs from the stem cell graft donor, obtained from the stem cell graft. The receptors stem from a human donor who donated a stem cell graft to a child with acute lymphoblastic leukemia.

This clonotype has just a few counts. V gene TRBV27 combines with J gene TRBJ1-2; D remains unclear. V was clipped by 2 bases and J by 4 bases, with 11 bases between them. This CDR3 is built from 14 residues. Germline V gene lookup returns CDR1 MNHEY and CDR2 SMNVEV (reference sequence). For the CDR3, the DNA is TGTGCCAGCAGTTTAACCGCAGGCCGCTATGGCTACACCTTC. It codes for CASSLTAGRYGYTF.

This clonotype was recorded a few times. One end of the junction fails to match germline, which may point to a read error. The J gene is TRBJ2-1, the V gene TRBV4-2; tentative D call: TRBD2 (5 bases). Germline CDR1 and CDR2: LGHNA and YNFKEQ. The CDR3 is made up of 12 amino acids. CDR3 bases: TGTGCCAGCAGCCAAGAGTCGAGGGAGTGGGTCTTC. It is translated as CASSQESREWVF.

This clonotype was observed a few times. The V gene is TRBV11-3, the J gene TRBJ2-2; D is unclear. V lost 1 base and J lost 3, with 12 bases in between. This CDR3 is 16 amino acids long. Germline CDR1 and CDR2: SGHNT and YENEEA. The CDR3: CASSLGAARDTGELFF. The CDR3 nucleotides read TGTGCCAGCAGCTTAGGGGCGGCCCGAGACACCGGGGAGCTGTTTTTT.

A few counts support this clonotype. This chain uses TRBV7-3 with TRBJ2-4; D tentatively fits TRBD1 or TRBD2 (5 bases each). Trimming pared 1 base from V and 7 bases from J, leaving 11 bases between. Germline CDR1 reads SGHTA; CDR2 reads FQGTGA. CDR3 length: 14 amino acids. In DNA, the CDR3 is TGTGCCAGCAGCTTAAGAGAGGGGAGTAACATTCAGTACTTC. Protein sequence: CASSLREGSNIQYF.

This clonotype was found a few times. The genes are TRBV23-1 and TRBJ2-1, with D possibly being TRBD1 (6 bases). TRBV23-1 is recorded as an ORF, its role being uncertain. V lost 0 bases and J 0 bases, leaving 12 bases between the germline ends. The CDR3 spans 17 residues. The CDR3 nucleotides read TGCGCCAGCAGTCAATCGAGGACAGAGACCTCCTACAATGAGCAGTTCTTC. It codes for CASSQSRTETSYNEQFF.

This clonotype has only a few counts. The chain's CDR3 is CASSVDARGPPETQYF. In DNA form, the CDR3 reads TGTGCCAGCAGCGTAGACGCCAGGGGGCCTCCAGAGACCCAGTACTTC. V and J are TRBV9 and TRBJ2-5; TRBD1 matches 8 bases. The CDR3 has 16 amino acids. CDR1 is SGDLS, CDR2 YYNGEE, per germline. Germline trimming cut 0 bases from V and 4 bases from J; bases unmatched to any gene: 8. The full variable domain, its missing parts supplied by reference TRBV9 and TRBJ2-5, is DSGVTQTPKHLITATGQRVTLRCSPRSGDLSVYWYQQSLDQGLQFLIQYYNGEERAKGNILERFSAQQFPDLHSELNLSSLELGDSALYFCASSVDARGPPETQYFGPGTRLLVL.

V is TRBV20-1 and J is TRBJ2-7, with 10 positions matching TRBD1. Germline V gene data show CDR1 as DFQATT and CDR2 as SNEGSKA (reference sequence). The CDR3 covers 15 residues. With V trimmed by 0 bases and J by 5 bases, 7 bases remained unmatched. The CDR3 reads CSARDLGDRGNEQYF. The CDR3, as DNA: TGCAGTGCTAGAGATCTGGGGGACAGGGGAAACGAGCAGTACTTC.

This clonotype has only a few counts. The V gene is TRBV4-2, the J gene TRBJ2-2, with 11 bases that match TRBD2. Germline CDR1 is LGHNA and CDR2 is YNFKEQ. The CDR3 has 16 residues. After removal of 4 bases from V and 7 bases from J, the junction contained 8 bases not matched to a gene. CDR3 coding DNA: TGTGCCAGCAGCCTCCCGATAGCGGGGGGGGACGGGGAGCTGTTTTTT. Residues: CASSLPIAGGDGELFF.

This clonotype was seen a few times. The rearrangement uses TRBV15 and TRBJ2-7; 8 nucleotides agree with TRBD2. J lost 3 bases, V lost 5 bases, and 12 bases had no gene match. CDR1 and CDR2 from the germline V gene are LNHNV and YYDKDF (reference sequence). The CDR3 contains 16 residues. The CDR3 here is CATSSQGSGSDYEQYF. The DNA for the CDR3 is TGTGCCACCAGCTCGCAGGGCAGCGGGAGCGACTACGAGCAGTACTTC.

This clonotype was seen more than once but under ten times. This chain joins TRBV25-1 and TRBJ2-1; D unclear. The CDR3 contains 12 residues. Trimming took off 1 base at V and 8 bases at J, with 6 bases between the two ends. Germline lookup yields CDR1 MGHDK and CDR2 SYGVNS. DNA of the CDR3: TGTGCCAGCAGTGAATTGGGCCATGAGCAGTTCTTC. Amino acid sequence: CASSELGHEQFF.

J is TRBJ1-1 and V is TRBV20-1; TRBD1 is a possible D gene (6 bases). Per the germline V gene, CDR1 is DFQATT and CDR2 is SNEGSKA (reference sequence). The CDR3 length is 17 residues. Trimming shortened V by 0 bases and J by 0 bases, and 17 bases separated the two germline ends. CDR3 DNA: TGCAGTGCTAGAGATGGACAGAGCGGCCACTTGAACACTGAAGCTTTCTTT. Its protein product is CSARDGQSGHLNTEAFF.

The genes are TRBV7-3 and TRBJ2-5; D gene unclear. V was pared by 0 bases and J by 4 bases, with 9 bases between. The germline V gene encodes CDR1 SGHTA and CDR2 FQGTGA. The CDR3 is made up of 14 amino acids. The CDR3 sequence: CASSLTPGRETQYF. CDR3 DNA: TGTGCCAGCAGCTTAACCCCCGGACGAGAGACCCAGTACTTC.

V is TRBV9 and J is TRBJ2-7; 8 nucleotides line up with TRBD2. Germline trimming cut 4 bases from V and 0 bases from J; bases unmatched to any gene: 6. In germline, CDR1 is SGDLS, CDR2 YYNGEE. The CDR3 contains 15 residues. CDR3 residues: CASSFTSGPSYEQYF. Here the CDR3 DNA reads TGTGCCAGCAGCTTTACTAGCGGACCCTCCTACGAGCAGTACTTC.

The rearrangement joins TRBV29-1 to TRBJ2-1; D not resolved. From germline, CDR1 is SQVTM and CDR2 ANQGSEA. Deletions cut 1 base from V and 4 bases from J, with 5 bases between. The CDR3 runs to 12 residues. Written as DNA, the CDR3 is TGCAGCGTTGAAGGGAAATACAATGAGCAGTTCTTC. Translating it yields CSVEGKYNEQFF.

In its sample, this clonotype was seen a few times. The chain has TRBV7-9 and TRBJ2-7; TRBD1 agrees at 9 bases. Germline lookup yields CDR1 SEHNR and CDR2 FQNEAQ (reference sequence). Germline trimming cut 5 bases from V and 4 bases from J; bases unmatched to any gene: 6. CDR3 length equals 14 residues. The CDR3 is CASSAGQGGYEQYF. The CDR3 nucleotides read TGTGCCAGCAGCGCGGGACAGGGCGGGTACGAGCAGTACTTC.

This clonotype was detected only a few times. This chain uses TRBV5-1 with TRBJ2-3, with D possibly being TRBD1 or TRBD2 (5 bases each). The CDR3 totals 14 residues. Germline lookup yields CDR1 SGHRS and CDR2 YFSETQ. V gave up 2 bases and J gave up 1 base, with 8 bases separating them. CDR3 sequence: CASSFRDRTDTQYF. CDR3 DNA sequence: TGCGCCAGCAGCTTCAGGGACCGCACAGATACGCAGTATTTT.

In DNA, the CDR3 is TGTGCCACCAGTACCGCCTTGTTGGCCCGCGGGGATACGCAGTATTTT. The encoded protein is CATSTALLARGDTQYF. J is TRBJ2-3 and V is TRBV15; D is perhaps TRBD2 (5 bases). This CDR3 is 16 amino acids long. Between the trimmed V and J ends, which lost 6 bases and 6 bases, there was a span of 22 bases. Germline CDR1 reads LNHNV; CDR2 reads YYDKDF (reference sequence).

The chain uses TRBV29-1 and TRBJ1-2; 11 bases fit TRBD1. The CDR3 has 12 amino acids. V trimming: 6 bases; J trimming: 4 bases; junction bases outside the gene matches: 1. From germline, CDR1 is SQVTM and CDR2 ANQGSEA. The CDR3 protein is CSVDRGLYGYTF. The CDR3 DNA reads as TGCAGCGTGGACAGGGGGCTCTATGGCTACACCTTC.

As to this clonotype: In this CDR3 the conserved last residue, phenylalanine or tryptophan, is missing, so a read error is likely. This sequence joins TRBV6-1 and TRBJ2-3, with 7 nucleotides matching TRBD2. V shed 6 bases and J 2 bases; nucleotides not matched to a gene: 8. Germline CDR1 is MNHNS and CDR2 is SASEGT. This CDR3 is built from 15 residues. CDR3 region: CASRRLARSTDTQYL. CDR3 sequence (DNA): TGTGCCAGCAGGCGACTAGCTAGGTCCACAGATACGCAGTATTTA.

This clonotype was counted only a few times. V and J are TRBV12-3 or TRBV12-4 and TRBJ1-2, with TRBD1 identical over 9 bases. V trimming: 6 bases; J trimming: 4 bases; junction bases outside the gene matches: 3. The CDR3 spans 13 residues. The CDR3 coding sequence is TGTGCCAGCAGGTTACAGGGGGCCTATGGCTACACCTTC. Its translation: CASRLQGAYGYTF.

The chain joins TRBV6-5 to TRBJ2-1; TRBD2 agrees at 10 bases. The CDR3 consists of 14 residues. Germline trimming cut 4 bases from V and 8 bases from J; bases unmatched to any gene: 5. The germline gives CDR1 MNHEY, CDR2 SVGAGI. The CDR3 loop reads CASSLAGGFDEQFF. Here the CDR3 DNA reads TGTGCCAGCAGTTTAGCGGGAGGATTCGATGAGCAGTTCTTC.